Listed here are 26 T cell receptor beta chains from one sample, sequenced in a study of graft-versus-host responses after intestinal transplantation. Measured with immunoSEQ multiplex PCR; TCRdb has only the in-frame clones, and not every one. The table shows under 40,000 clones, with just under 95% occurring only once. The material was PBMCs, obtained 16 days after intestinal transplant. These receptors all stem from a human patient who received an intestinal transplant, so some T cells may come from the graft donor.

V and J are TRBV9 and TRBJ2-7, with D maybe TRBD2 (5 bases). The germline V and J ends were trimmed by 0 bases and 7 bases, with 14 bases remaining between them. Germline CDR1 SGDLS, CDR2 YYNGEE. The CDR3 extends over 14 amino acids. CDR3 bases: TGTGCCAGCAGCGTAGGTGGGAGTTCGAGTGAGCAGTACTTC. Translated, it gives CASSVGGSSSEQYF. Looking up the rest from reference TRBV9 and TRBJ2-7 gives the full variable domain: DSGVTQTPKHLITATGQRVTLRCSPRSGDLSVYWYQQSLDQGLQFLIQYYNGEERAKGNILERFSAQQFPDLHSELNLSSLELGDSALYFCASSVGGSSSEQYFGPGTRLTVT.

The chain employs TRBV27 and TRBJ2-3, with 16 bases matching TRBD2. Germline CDR1 is MNHEY and CDR2 is SMNVEV (reference sequence). CDR3 size: 17 residues. V trimming: 5 bases; J trimming: 8 bases; junction bases outside the gene matches: 10. The CDR3 loop is CASSPQGLAGGPGTQYF. The CDR3 nucleotides read TGTGCCAGCAGTCCCCAGGGACTAGCGGGAGGGCCAGGTACGCAGTATTTT.

This chain uses TRBV11-2 with TRBJ2-7; 7 bases are shared with TRBD1. J gave up 2 bases and V 5 bases, and 3 bases lay outside the gene matches. Germline lookup yields CDR1 SGHAT and CDR2 FQNNGV. The CDR3 extends over 13 amino acids. The CDR3 is CASSPQGAYEQYF. The CDR3 DNA reads TGTGCCAGCAGCCCTCAGGGGGCCTACGAGCAGTACTTC.

The genes are TRBV14 and TRBJ2-3; 12 bases align to TRBD2. V shed 3 bases, J shed 2 bases, and the junction held 6 bases outside the gene matches. The germline V gene has CDR1 SGHDN and CDR2 FVKESK. This CDR3 spans 17 amino acids. CDR3 in DNA: TGTGCCAGCAGCCACGAACCTAGCGGGAGGGCCACAGATACGCAGTATTTT. Protein sequence: CASSHEPSGRATDTQYF.

This chain links TRBV27 with TRBJ2-7; 10 bases align to TRBD2. Germline V CDR1 and CDR2: MNHEY, SMNVEV (reference sequence). Trimming at V came to 0 bases and at J to 4 bases, leaving 9 bases not matched to a gene. This CDR3 comprises 17 residues. The CDR3 DNA follows: TGTGCCAGCAGTTTATCGAAACTAGCGGGATCAGTTTACGAGCAGTACTTC. Its translation: CASSLSKLAGSVYEQYF.

The chain is built from TRBV5-1 and TRBJ2-1; D is ambiguous. CDR3 length: 12 amino acids. The germline V gene has CDR1 SGHRS and CDR2 YFSETQ. V shed 7 bases and J shed 4 bases, with 9 bases lying between them. CDR3 sequence (DNA): TGCGCCAGCCGCCTAAGGTACAATGAGCAGTTCTTC. Amino acid sequence: CASRLRYNEQFF. The entire variable domain, with the rest obtained from reference TRBV5-1 and TRBJ2-1, is as follows: KAGVTQTPRYLIKTRGQQVTLSCSPISGHRSVSWYQQTPGQGLQFLFEYFSETQRNKGNFPGRFSGRQFSNSRSEMNVSTLELGDSALYLCASRLRYNEQFFGPGTRLTVL.

The chain combines TRBV4-3 with TRBJ2-1; D assignment may be TRBD1 or TRBD2 (6 bases each). CDR1 is LGHNA, CDR2 YSLEER, per germline. The V end was cut by 3 bases, the J end by 7 bases, with 19 bases between. The CDR3 contains 16 residues. Here the CDR3 reads CASSHTARGLRNEQFF. The CDR3 nucleotides read TGCGCCAGCAGCCACACCGCCCGGGGGCTGAGGAATGAGCAGTTCTTC.

The chain couples TRBV28 to TRBJ2-2; 8 positions match TRBD2. Germline values: CDR1 MDHEN, CDR2 SYDVKM. J lost 2 bases, V lost 5 bases, and 10 bases had no gene match. The CDR3 sequence is 17 residues long. CDR3 residues: CASSIISLAGNTGELFF. CDR3 nucleotides: TGTGCCAGCAGTATAATAAGTCTAGCGGGTAACACCGGGGAGCTGTTTTTT.

The genes are TRBV27 and TRBJ2-7; D gene ambiguous. Trimming cost V 2 bases and J 1 base, with 9 bases left between them. Germline loops: CDR1 MNHEY, CDR2 SMNVEV (reference sequence). This CDR3 region has 14 residues. The CDR3 loop is CASSLAVGSYEQYF. The CDR3 bases are TGTGCCAGCAGTTTAGCGGTAGGTTCCTACGAGCAGTACTTC.

V and J are TRBV27 and TRBJ2-7, with 7 bases lining up with TRBD2. CDR3 length: 15 residues. The J segment lost 1 base and the V segment lost 7 bases, leaving 10 bases of the junction unmatched. The germline gives CDR1 MNHEY, CDR2 SMNVEV (reference sequence). The CDR3 here is CASKLAVGLSYEQYF. The CDR3 DNA is TGTGCCAGCAAGCTAGCGGTAGGGCTTTCCTACGAGCAGTACTTC.

This rearrangement joins TRBV5-6 to TRBJ2-1, with TRBD2 as a possible D gene (5 bases). V dropped 0 bases and J dropped 8 bases, with 12 bases sitting between them. Per germline, CDR1 SGHDT and CDR2 YYEEEE. CDR3 length: 14 amino acids. CDR3 sequence: CASSLGTPSDEQFF. CDR3 sequence (DNA): TGTGCCAGCAGCTTGGGGACTCCCTCAGATGAGCAGTTCTTC.

In its sample, this clone was seen once. The chain couples TRBV27 to TRBJ2-3; D remains ambiguous. The V gene lost 6 bases and the J gene lost 1 base, with 14 bases spanning the gap. The CDR3 runs 15 residues. The germline V gene has CDR1 MNHEY and CDR2 SMNVEV (reference sequence). CDR3 bases: TGTGCCAGCAGACTAAGGCCTGGGGGCACAGATACGCAGTATTTT. It yields the protein CASRLRPGGTDTQYF.

The table lists this clone with a count of one. V gene TRBV28 combines with J gene TRBJ1-2; the D is unclear. The CDR3 is 12 amino acids. V gave up 3 bases and J gave up 4 bases, with 6 bases separating them. Germline loops: CDR1 MDHEN, CDR2 SYDVKM. For the CDR3, the DNA is TGTGCCAGCAGTTTTGAGGGCTATGGCTACACCTTC. Encoded protein: CASSFEGYGYTF.

V gene TRBV4-1 combines with J gene TRBJ1-1, with 7 bases fitting TRBD1. Trimming took 4 bases from V and 1 from J; bases not matched to a gene: 3. The CDR3 is 14 amino acids. Germline values: CDR1 MGHRA, CDR2 YSYEKL. CDR3 DNA sequence: TGCGCCAGCAGCCGAGGGACAGCGAACACTGAAGCTTTCTTT. Amino acid sequence: CASSRGTANTEAFF.

The chain recombines TRBV6-5 with TRBJ2-5; 14 bases line up with TRBD2. There are 15 residues in the CDR3. J gave up 4 bases and V 4 bases, and 2 bases lay outside the gene matches. Per the germline V gene, CDR1 is MNHEY and CDR2 is SVGAGI. CDR3 amino acids: CASSSGLAGVETQYF. As DNA, the CDR3 is TGTGCCAGCAGTTCGGGACTAGCGGGAGTAGAGACCCAGTACTTC.

This chain links TRBV7-8 with TRBJ2-7; D is perhaps TRBD1 or TRBD2 (5 bases each). V was trimmed by 5 bases and J by 3 bases, leaving 23 bases between them. CDR1 is SGHVS and CDR2 is FQNEAQ in the germline V gene. This CDR3 spans 17 amino acids. The DNA for the CDR3 is TGTGCCAGCAGCCCTGTGGTCCGCGGGTTGGGACGCTACGAGCAGTACTTC. Its protein is CASSPVVRGLGRYEQYF.

The chain recombines TRBV18 with TRBJ1-1; D gene uncertain. The CDR3 sequence is 17 residues long. Looked up from germline, CDR1 is KGHSH and CDR2 is LQKENI. Deletions cut 2 bases from V and 1 base from J, with 17 bases between. CDR3 sequence (DNA): TGTGCCAGCTCACCAGCCGCTGGGAGGGAGGGGAACACTGAAGCTTTCTTT. Translated: CASSPAAGREGNTEAFF.

The chain recombines TRBV30 with TRBJ1-2, with 7 nucleotides matching TRBD1. The CDR3 is made up of 14 amino acids. Losses at the gene ends were 3 bases for V and 3 bases for J; bases not matched to a gene: 7. CDR1 and CDR2 (germline): GTSNPN, SVGIG (reference sequence). CDR3 residues: CAWRGGDRYYGYTF. CDR3 sequence (DNA): TGTGCCTGGAGAGGGGGGGACAGATACTATGGCTACACCTTC.

This clone was detected a few times. Here the CDR3 reads CASSLAGADEQFF. The CDR3 DNA is TGTGCCAGCAGCTTAGCGGGGGCCGATGAGCAGTTCTTC. The chain employs TRBV7-6 and TRBJ2-1; D is perhaps TRBD1 (6 bases). Trimming pared 0 bases from V and 8 bases from J, leaving 8 bases between. Germline V gives CDR1 SGHVS, CDR2 FNYEAQ. The CDR3 totals 13 residues.

This sequence joins TRBV27 and TRBJ2-7; the match to TRBD2 covers 7 bases. The CDR3 consists of 15 residues. Germline V lookup: CDR1 MNHEY, CDR2 SMNVEV (reference sequence). V gave up 1 base and J gave up 2 bases; unmatched junction bases: 5. The CDR3: CASSLFGTIAYEQYF. The CDR3 nucleotides are TGTGCCAGCAGTTTATTTGGGACTATTGCCTACGAGCAGTACTTC.

This clone was detected only once. The V and J genes are TRBV6-6 and TRBJ2-2; D perhaps matches TRBD2 (6 bases). V lost 8 bases, J lost 7 bases, and 14 bases lay in between. There are 13 residues in the CDR3. Germline V gene sequence: CDR1 MNHNY, CDR2 SVGAGI (reference sequence). The CDR3 coding sequence is TGTGCCAGCCTCGCTAGCGCTGGCGGGGAGCTGTTTTTT. Residues: CASLASAGGELFF.

This clone has just one count. The gene calls are TRBV28 and TRBJ1-2; D is perhaps TRBD1 (5 bases). V was pared by 3 bases and J by 4 bases, with 6 bases between. The CDR3 has 12 residues. The germline gives CDR1 MDHEN, CDR2 SYDVKM. The CDR3 DNA follows: TGTGCCAGCAGTTTGGACATCTATGGCTACACCTTC. Translated: CASSLDIYGYTF.

The chain combines TRBV7-2 with TRBJ2-7, with TRBD1 as a possible D gene (5 bases). Germline values: CDR1 SGHTA, CDR2 FQGNSA. The CDR3 has 14 residues. Trimming pared 8 bases from V and 2 bases from J, leaving 16 bases between. This chain's CDR3 is CASAASLGAYEQYF. DNA for the CDR3: TGTGCCAGCGCTGCGAGCTTAGGGGCCTACGAGCAGTACTTC. Looking up the rest from reference TRBV7-2 and TRBJ2-7 gives the full variable domain: GAGVSQSPSNKVTEKGKDVELRCDPISGHTALYWYRQSLGQGLEFLIYFQGNSAPDKSGLPSDRFSAERTGGSVSTLTIQRTQQEDSAVYLCASAASLGAYEQYFGPGTRLTVT.

The chain joins TRBV5-1 to TRBJ2-1; 9 positions match TRBD2. In germline, CDR1 is SGHRS, CDR2 YFSETQ. CDR3 length equals 15 residues. The V and J ends lost 0 bases and 8 bases, in that order; junction bases with no gene match: 6. CDR3 nucleotides: TGCGCCAGCAGCTTGGACGGCGGGAGGGCTTATGAGCAGTTCTTC. Translation: CASSLDGGRAYEQFF.

The gene calls are TRBV2 and TRBJ1-4, with D perhaps TRBD1 (5 bases). V was shortened by 3 bases and J by 7 bases, with 9 bases between the two germline ends. Germline lookup yields CDR1 SNHLY and CDR2 FYNNEI. The CDR3 loop spans 13 amino acids. The CDR3 nucleotides are TGTGCCAGCAGTGATTTTAGGGGTGAAAAACTGTTTTTT. Translating gives CASSDFRGEKLFF.

V usage is TRBV9 and J usage is TRBJ2-1, with 9 bases fitting TRBD2. Germline loops: CDR1 SGDLS, CDR2 YYNGEE. V lost 4 bases and J lost 12; bases outside the gene matches: 17. The CDR3 loop spans 16 amino acids. CDR3 bases: TGTGCCAGCAGCATGAGAGCGGGAGGCCCCCCCCTAAGGCAGTTCTTC. Protein: CASSMRAGGPPLRQFF. The full variable domain, with the rest looked up from reference TRBV9 and TRBJ2-1, is DSGVTQTPKHLITATGQRVTLRCSPRSGDLSVYWYQQSLDQGLQFLIQYYNGEERAKGNILERFSAQQFPDLHSELNLSSLELGDSALYFCASSMRAGGPPLRQFFGPGTRLTVL.